This entry concerns a single T cell receptor (beta chain). The antigen is unknown. Authors of the study amplified TCR beta CDR3 regions from RNA transcripts. In the first-round RT-PCR of the TCR CDR3, the HTBI primer set was used. TCRdb reprocessed the multiplex PCR reads with MiXCR, giving one entry per CDR3 protein. The sample consists of a few hundred thousand distinct CDR3 sequences, roughly 22% of them appearing once. These data belong to a study of T cells in Graves' hyperthyroidism and ophthalmopathy. Study-level information: Initial diagnosis, before any treatment, was when peripheral blood was collected.

Whole-study findings and limits: Among thyroid clonotypes expanded above 0.001, most also appeared in blood.

Extraction of PBMCs used 9 to 10 ml of fresh peripheral blood. Germline CDR1 is SGDLS and CDR2 is YYNGEE. Trimming left V 4 bases short and J 6 bases short, with 11 bases between. The CDR3 is 13 residues long. This TCR derives from a woman aged 65 to 85 with Graves' ophthalmopathy. The rearrangement links TRBV9 to TRBJ1-5; D perhaps matches TRBD1 (6 bases). The sample was blood. CDR3 residues: CASSQTGAQPQHF. CDR3 nucleotides: TGTGCCAGCAGCCAAACGGGGGCTCAGCCCCAGCATTTT.